These T cell receptor beta chains were read from a single sample in a study of response to subunit inactivated influenza vaccine. TCRdb independently ran MiXCR on the RT-PCR reads; one entry per CDR3 protein. The sample shows just under 550,000 distinct CDR3 sequences, around 21% of them seen only once. The same data also contributed to another study, on T cells expressing NK-cell markers.

The material sequenced was CD4+ T cells sorted from PBMCs, taken 11 to 12 days after vaccination. Receptors were obtained from a man in his fifties or sixties who received an inactivated influenza vaccine. CDR3s include the opening cysteine and the closing phenylalanine or tryptophan. The D gene is left open where the match is weak. The size field is filled for only some rows; it gives once, few, many or a size class.

D gene	clone size	J gene	V gene	CDR3 protein	CDR3 DNA
TRBD1	few	TRBJ1-5	TRBV27	CASSLSWTGASHQPQHF	TGTGCCAGCAGTTTATCCTGGACAGGGGCTTCTCACCAGCCCCAGCATTTT
NA	NA	TRBJ2-5	TRBV18	CASSPRDRPLAQETQYF	TGTGCCAGCTCACCAAGGGATCGACCACTGGCCCAAGAGACCCAGTACTTC
NA	NA	TRBJ2-5	TRBV10-1	CASSGFPGETQYF	TGCGCCAGCAGTGGTTTCCCGGGGGAGACCCAGTACTTC
NA	NA	TRBJ2-3	TRBV6-5	CASSYQTLTDTQYF	TGTGCCAGCAGTTACCAGACCCTCACAGATACGCAGTATTTT
TRBD2	NA	TRBJ2-1	TRBV7-2	CASSLLRGTSYAEQFF	TGTGCCAGCAGCTTATTGCGGGGGACTTCCTACGCTGAGCAGTTCTTC
NA	NA	TRBJ1-5	TRBV6-4	CASIYGTYQPQHF	TGTGCCAGCATATACGGGACATATCAGCCCCAGCATTTT
TRBD2	few	TRBJ2-1	TRBV14	CASSQGLAGERVQFF	TGTGCCAGCAGCCAAGGACTAGCGGGGGAAAGGGTGCAGTTCTTC
NA	NA	TRBJ2-5	TRBV9	CASSSTTETQYF	TGTGCCAGCAGCTCCACCACTGAGACCCAGTACTTC
NA	few	TRBJ2-2	TRBV19	CASSIPGLPGTGELFF	TGTGCCAGTAGTATCCCTGGACTCCCTGGCACCGGGGAGCTGTTTTTT
TRBD1	few	TRBJ1-1	TRBV20-1	CSARLGTGYGEAFF	TGCAGTGCTAGGCTCGGGACAGGGTATGGTGAAGCTTTCTTT
NA	once	TRBJ2-5	TRBV14	CASSQHRVVETQYF	TGTGCCAGCAGCCAGCACAGGGTAGTAGAGACCCAGTACTTC
NA	few	TRBJ1-3	TRBV12-3/TRBV12-4	CASSLSGMGNTIYF	TGTGCCAGCAGTTTATCGGGTATGGGAAACACCATATATTTT
NA	few	TRBJ2-3	TRBV27	CASSSRGGRDTQYF	TGTGCCAGCAGTTCCCGTGGGGGGCGGGATACGCAGTATTTT
TRBD1	few	TRBJ1-2	TRBV20-1	CSAYRTGGLGYTF	TGCAGTGCCTACCGGACAGGGGGCCTCGGCTACACCTTC
TRBD1	few	TRBJ2-5	TRBV5-4	CASSLKGARETQYF	TGTGCCAGCAGCTTGAAGGGGGCGCGAGAGACCCAGTACTTC
NA	NA	TRBJ2-1	TRBV7-9	CASSSGIRRGNEQFF	TGTGCCAGCAGCTCCGGGATAAGGAGGGGTAATGAGCAGTTCTTC
NA	NA	TRBJ1-5	TRBV20-1	CSAGEGVNQPQHF	TGCAGTGCCGGGGAAGGAGTCAATCAGCCCCAGCATTTT
TRBD1	few	TRBJ2-1	TRBV5-1	CASRWDRTNEQFF	TGCGCCAGCAGGTGGGACAGAACCAATGAGCAGTTCTTC
TRBD1	NA	TRBJ2-5	TRBV5-6	CASSTYDRGETQYF	TGTGCCAGCAGCACCTATGACAGGGGGGAGACCCAGTACTTC
NA	few	TRBJ2-6	TRBV12-3/TRBV12-4	CASSTRGAGANVLTF	TGTGCCAGCAGTACCCGGGGTGCTGGGGCCAACGTCCTGACTTTC
NA	NA	TRBJ2-7	TRBV5-1	CASSLAGAAREQYF	TGCGCCAGCAGCTTGGCTGGAGCGGCCCGGGAGCAGTACTTC
NA	NA	TRBJ2-2	TRBV12-3/TRBV12-4	CASSLGRSEELFF	TGTGCCAGCAGTTTAGGGAGGTCGGAGGAGCTGTTTTTT
NA	NA	TRBJ1-4	TRBV2	CASSESTAEKLFF	TGTGCCAGCAGTGAATCAACAGCTGAAAAACTGTTTTTT
TRBD1	many	TRBJ1-1	TRBV7-9	CASSPTGTGLNTEAFF	TGTGCCAGCAGCCCGACCGGGACAGGATTGAACACTGAAGCTTTCTTT
NA	NA	TRBJ2-2	TRBV28	CRAGTNTGELFF	TGCCGAGCGGGTACGAACACCGGGGAGCTGTTTTTT
NA	NA	TRBJ1-1	TRBV6-4	CASKATGAGTEAFF	TGTGCCAGCAAGGCGACAGGAGCTGGCACTGAAGCTTTCTTT
NA	few	TRBJ2-2	TRBV11-2	CASSFTGSTGELFF	TGTGCCAGCAGCTTTACGGGGTCCACCGGGGAGCTGTTTTTT
TRBD1	few	TRBJ2-3	TRBV7-9	CASSLPGTASTDTQYF	TGTGCCAGCAGCTTACCAGGGACAGCTAGCACAGATACGCAGTATTTT
NA	few	TRBJ1-6	TRBV15	CATSRDPGNYNSPLHF	TGTGCCACCAGCAGAGATCCGGGGAACTATAATTCACCCCTCCACTTT
NA	NA	TRBJ2-7	TRBV28	CASSSGGRNEQYF	TGTGCCAGCAGTTCCGGGGGACGGAACGAGCAGTACTTC
NA	few	TRBJ1-1	TRBV7-9	CASSLGRQLAGEAFF	TGTGCCAGCAGCTTAGGTCGGCAGCTGGCCGGTGAAGCTTTCTTT
TRBD2	few	TRBJ2-7	TRBV7-2	CASSPMPGLAFYEQYF	TGTGCCAGCAGCCCCATGCCGGGACTAGCGTTTTACGAGCAGTACTTC
NA	few	TRBJ2-6	TRBV6-2/TRBV6-3	CASRARTGRDGANVLTF	TGTGCCAGCAGGGCTCGGACGGGCCGTGATGGGGCCAACGTCCTGACTTTC
TRBD1	NA	TRBJ2-7	TRBV7-2	CASSLALGQGAYEQYF	TGTGCCAGCAGCTTAGCGTTGGGACAGGGGGCCTACGAGCAGTACTTC